These T cell receptor beta chains were read from a single sample in a study of CD8 T cells in ankylosing spondylitis. Via MiXCR, TCRdb re-called the 5' RACE reads, giving one row per CDR3 protein. The sample has 250,000 to 300,000 distinct CDR3 sequences, around 20% seen once; the top ten hold roughly 7.3%. Sample: blood, either unsorted or a sorted T cell fraction (not recorded which). The receptors were gathered from a male donor with ankylosing spondylitis or in good health (not recorded which). Each CDR3 is given with its conserved first and last residue. D genes are given only for firm matches. The listing skips clone size in some rows; elsewhere it reads once, few, many or a size class.

J gene	clone size	V gene	D gene	CDR3 DNA	CDR3 protein
TRBJ2-5	NA	TRBV20-1	TRBD2	TGCAGTGCTAGTGCCCGACTAGCGGGAGAAGAGACCCAGTACTTC	CSASARLAGEETQYF
TRBJ1-1	NA	TRBV2	TRBD1	TGTGCCAGCAGTCCCGGGACAGGGGTGAACACTGAAGCTTTCTTT	CASSPGTGVNTEAFF
TRBJ1-5	few	TRBV6-1	TRBD1	TGTGCCAGCAGTGAACTATCGACAGGGGGCTATCAGCCCCAGCATTTT	CASSELSTGGYQPQHF
TRBJ2-3	many	TRBV5-6	TRBD2	TGTGCCAGCAGCCATCTAGCGGGGATCACAGATACGCAGTATTTT	CASSHLAGITDTQYF
TRBJ1-4	NA	TRBV5-1	NA	TGCGCCAACAGCGTGACAGCTACGAATGAAAAACTGTTTTTT	CANSVTATNEKLFF
TRBJ2-2	few	TRBV11-2	NA	TGTGCCAGCAGCTTTGGTCAGTCGACCGGGGAGCTGTTTTTT	CASSFGQSTGELFF
TRBJ2-1	few	TRBV4-1	NA	TGCGCCAGCAGCCAAGAGGCTACAAAAAATGAGCAGTTCTTC	CASSQEATKNEQFF
TRBJ1-5	few	TRBV7-8	NA	TGTGCCAGCAGCTTAGCGCCCGGGAACAATCAGCCCCAGCATTTT	CASSLAPGNNQPQHF
TRBJ2-1	NA	TRBV3-1	NA	TGTGCCAGCAGCCATGATGGAAGCTCCTACAATGAGCAGTTCTTC	CASSHDGSSYNEQFF
TRBJ2-2	NA	TRBV20-1	TRBD2	TGCAGTGCTAGAAGCGGCGGGGGTTTAACCGGGGAGCTGTTTTTT	CSARSGGGLTGELFF
TRBJ2-1	NA	TRBV27	TRBD2	TGTGCCAGCAGATCCCAGGGGGGCTGGGTAGCGGGAGCGAATGAGCAGTTCTTC	CASRSQGGWVAGANEQFF
TRBJ1-2	NA	TRBV5-1	NA	TGCGCCAGCAGCCGGGACCCACGGGCGAACTATGGCTACACCTTC	CASSRDPRANYGYTF
TRBJ1-2	NA	TRBV10-3	NA	TGTGCCATCAGTGAGTCGAATACCGGTGGCTACACCTTC	CAISESNTGGYTF
TRBJ1-4	NA	TRBV12-3/TRBV12-4	TRBD1	TGTGCCATCAGCGACGGGACAGGGGCGCATGCAACTAATGAAAAACTGTTTTTT	CAISDGTGAHATNEKLFF
TRBJ2-5	few	TRBV20-1	TRBD1	TGCAGTGGCAGGGGGAAGGAGACCCAGTACTTC	CSGRGKETQYF
TRBJ2-3	few	TRBV20-1	TRBD2	TGCAGTGCTAGCGGAACTAGCGGGAACCTGATCACAGATACGCAGTATTTT	CSASGTSGNLITDTQYF
TRBJ2-1	few	TRBV5-1	NA	TGCGCCAGCAGCAGGGAGGGGGGAAGCTACAATGAGCAGTTCTTC	CASSREGGSYNEQFF
TRBJ2-3	many	TRBV29-1	NA	TGCAGCGGCAGGATGGGTGAGGATACGCAGTATTTT	CSGRMGEDTQYF
TRBJ2-1	NA	TRBV5-8	NA	TGTGCCAGCAGCTTGGAAATAAACTCCTACAATGAGCAGTTCTTC	CASSLEINSYNEQFF
TRBJ2-4	few	TRBV28	NA	TGTGCCAGCTCCGAAGGGACGGGAGACATTCAGTACTTC	CASSEGTGDIQYF
TRBJ2-3	NA	TRBV5-1	NA	TGCGCCAGCAGCTTGGAAGGCAGGACTTCAGATACGCAGTATTTT	CASSLEGRTSDTQYF
TRBJ1-5	NA	TRBV20-1	TRBD1	TGCAGTGCGGGAACGGACAGGGAAAGCAATCAGCCCCAGCATTTT	CSAGTDRESNQPQHF
TRBJ2-1	NA	TRBV25-1	NA	TGTGCCAGCAAGTCCGGACAGAGCAACTACAATGAGCAGTTCTTC	CASKSGQSNYNEQFF
TRBJ1-6	NA	TRBV12-3/TRBV12-4	TRBD1	TGTGCCAGCAGTCCCTTCCAGGGGGGAGGATCACCCCTCCACTTT	CASSPFQGGGSPLHF
TRBJ2-1	NA	TRBV6-6	NA	TGTGCCAGCAGCGACGGACATAAGATTGAGCAGTTCTTC	CASSDGHKIEQFF